What follows are 19 T cell receptor beta chains derived from one specimen sequenced in a study of blood T cell repertoires in COVID-19 (dated by TCRdb to 2018 to 2021). Libraries were built with the immunoSEQ multiplex PCR assay. TCRdb's version of the immuneACCESS table is confined to in-frame rearrangements and falls short of the full clone set. An unresolved V gene accounts for under half of the shortfall where checked; the remainder is of unknown origin. Recorded for this sample are about 220,000 clones; about 80% of them occurred a single time. The top ten clones comprise about 2.3% of the sample. Sequenced material: peripheral blood. The receptors stem from a woman aged 55-70 years with acute or convalescent COVID-19.

This chain connects TRBV30 to TRBJ1-4; weak D call: TRBD1 (6 bases). The germline CDR1 and CDR2 sequences are GTSNPN and SVGIG (reference sequence). The CDR3 length is 13 residues. V was cut by 7 bases and J by 2 bases, with 11 bases left in between. CDR3 residues: CAFATGTNEKLFF. The CDR3 region has the DNA TGTGCCTTTGCCACAGGGACTAATGAAAAACTGTTTTTT.

CDR3 sequence: CASSSRAMNTEAFF. DNA of the CDR3: TGTGCCAGCAGTTCCAGGGCGATGAACACTGAAGCTTTCTTT. The chain is built from TRBV2 and TRBJ1-1; tentatively, D is TRBD1 (5 bases). V lost 5 bases to trimming and J lost 0 bases, with 10 bases between them. Germline values: CDR1 SNHLY, CDR2 FYNNEI. This CDR3 has 14 residues.

The chain links TRBV19 to TRBJ1-5; 7 nucleotides agree with TRBD1. Per the germline V gene, CDR1 is LNHDA and CDR2 is SQIVND (reference sequence). V trimming: 4 bases; J trimming: 2 bases; junction bases outside the gene matches: 8. This CDR3 has 16 amino acids. CDR3 coding DNA: TGTGCCAGTAGTACGACAGGGCCCGGGGGCAATCAGCCCCAGCATTTT. It codes for CASSTTGPGGNQPQHF.

V is TRBV9 and J is TRBJ2-1, with 8 bases matching TRBD2. There are 15 residues in the CDR3. The germline CDR1 and CDR2 sequences are SGDLS and YYNGEE. V shed 2 bases, J shed 4 bases, and the junction held 5 bases outside the gene matches. Here the CDR3 DNA reads TGTGCCAGCAGCGTGGGACTAGGGGAATACAATGAGCAGTTCTTC. It specifies CASSVGLGEYNEQFF.

The chain recombines TRBV3-1 (or the pseudogene TRBV3-2) with TRBJ2-5, with D possibly matching TRBD2 (7 bases). Germline values: CDR1 LGHDT, CDR2 YNNKEL (reference sequence). Trimming pared 6 bases from V and 4 bases from J, leaving 12 bases between. This CDR3 contains 13 residues. For the CDR3, the DNA is TGTGCCAGCAGGGGGGGGGCAAGAGAGACCCAGTACTTC. It specifies CASRGGARETQYF.

V is TRBV10-3 and J is TRBJ2-7; TRBD2 matches at 12 bases. The CDR3 runs 13 residues. V gave up 7 bases and J gave up 7 bases; unmatched junction bases: 5. Germline CDR1 reads ENHRY; CDR2 reads SYGVKD. The CDR3 sequence: CAIKPGLAGEQYF. In DNA form, the CDR3 reads TGTGCCATCAAGCCAGGACTAGCGGGGGAGCAGTACTTC.

The chain carries TRBV5-1 and TRBJ1-2, with 8 nucleotides matching TRBD1. Germline V gene data show CDR1 as SGHRS and CDR2 as YFSETQ. The CDR3 runs to 13 residues. The junction had 7 bases not matched to a gene; V was cut back by 4 bases and J by 8 bases. CDR3 amino acids: CASSETPGGGYTF. CDR3 coding DNA: TGCGCCAGCAGCGAAACGCCAGGGGGCGGCTACACCTTC.

J is TRBJ1-2 and V is TRBV15; possible D gene TRBD1, 6 bases. This CDR3 contains 14 residues. CDR1 and CDR2 from the germline V gene are LNHNV and YYDKDF (reference sequence). V was clipped by 1 base and J by 4 bases, with 10 bases between them. Written as DNA, the CDR3 is TGTGCCACCAGCAGAGGGGGGCAGCCCTATGGCTACACCTTC. Protein: CATSRGGQPYGYTF.

V is TRBV7-2 and J is TRBJ1-2; D is unclear. V shed 4 bases and J shed 5 bases, with 14 bases lying between them. Germline V gives CDR1 SGHTA, CDR2 FQGNSA. CDR3 length: 14 amino acids. CDR3 DNA: TGTGCCAGCAGCTCGTCGGGAGGCCAATATGGCTACACCTTC. Translating it yields CASSSSGGQYGYTF.

V usage is TRBV9 and J usage is TRBJ1-4; D may be TRBD1 (5 bases). The CDR3 length is 15 residues. Germline V CDR1 and CDR2: SGDLS, YYNGEE. The V gene lost 4 bases and the J gene lost 3 bases, with 13 bases spanning the gap. CDR3 in DNA: TGTGCCAGCAGCCCAAGCGACAGCCCTAATGAAAAACTGTTTTTT. It is translated as CASSPSDSPNEKLFF.

The chain has TRBV3-1 (or the pseudogene TRBV3-2) and TRBJ1-3, with D uncertain. CDR3 length: 14 residues. In germline, CDR1 is LGHDT, CDR2 YNNKEL (reference sequence). V was clipped by 2 bases and J by 4 bases, with 9 bases between them. This chain's CDR3 is CASSQQKKGNTIYF. The DNA of the CDR3 is TGTGCCAGCAGCCAACAGAAGAAGGGAAACACCATATATTTT.

This chain connects TRBV30 to TRBJ1-2; the D gene is possibly TRBD1 (6 bases). CDR1 GTSNPN and CDR2 SVGIG come from the germline V gene (reference sequence). V lost 8 bases and J lost 5, with 12 bases in between. The CDR3 spans 11 residues. CDR3 protein: CAGFGTYGYTF. The CDR3 nucleotides are TGTGCCGGTTTCGGGACATATGGCTACACCTTC.

The V call is TRBV5-1, the J call TRBJ1-1, with D possibly TRBD1 on 5 matching bases. V gave up 0 bases and J gave up 5 bases, with 17 bases separating them. CDR1 SGHRS and CDR2 YFSETQ come from the germline V gene. CDR3 length: 16 residues. The DNA for the CDR3 is TGCGCCAGCAGCTTGGAGACAGCAGTTCGGAATACTGAAGCTTTCTTT. Translating it yields CASSLETAVRNTEAFF.

The J gene is TRBJ1-2, the V gene TRBV7-2; D is unresolved. This CDR3 is built from 13 residues. V dropped 2 bases and J dropped 4 bases, with 8 bases sitting between them. Germline assignment: CDR1 SGHTA and CDR2 FQGNSA. As DNA, the CDR3 is TGTGCCAGCAGCTTAACAGAAAGCTATGGCTACACCTTC. Translation gives CASSLTESYGYTF.

The chain employs TRBV6-5 and TRBJ1-6; D is unresolved. V shed 8 bases and J shed 10 bases, with 18 bases lying between them. Germline V gene sequence: CDR1 MNHEY, CDR2 SVGAGI. This CDR3 is built from 14 residues. CDR3 in amino acids: CASSPAAVGSPLHF. CDR3 nucleotide sequence: TGTGCCAGCTCACCCGCCGCGGTTGGGTCACCCCTCCACTTT.

The chain recombines TRBV7-8 with TRBJ2-1; D uncertain. The CDR3 length is 15 residues. The ends were cut back, 5 bases at V and 0 bases at J, with 11 bases in the middle. Looked up from germline, CDR1 is SGHVS and CDR2 is FQNEAQ. The CDR3 sequence is CASSPPKSSYNEQFF. For the CDR3, the DNA is TGTGCCAGCAGCCCCCCCAAGAGCTCCTACAATGAGCAGTTCTTC.

The gene calls are TRBV7-2 and TRBJ1-1; D perhaps matches TRBD1 (5 bases). In germline, CDR1 is SGHTA, CDR2 FQGNSA. V was trimmed by 5 bases and J by 1 base, leaving 14 bases between them. There are 15 residues in the CDR3. CDR3 loop: CASSAVPGGNTEAFF. CDR3 in DNA: TGTGCCAGCAGCGCCGTTCCGGGGGGGAACACTGAAGCTTTCTTT.

Comment on this clone: Other DNA sequences within the sample encode an identical CDR3. The chain has TRBV6-5 and TRBJ1-2; 8 nucleotides line up with TRBD1. Germline V gene sequence: CDR1 MNHEY, CDR2 SVGAGI. V gave up 4 bases and J gave up 4 bases; unmatched junction bases: 2. This CDR3 has 13 residues. For the CDR3, the DNA is TGTGCCAGCAGTTCCGACAGGGGCTATGGCTACACCTTC. Protein: CASSSDRGYGYTF.

The rearrangement links TRBV7-6 to TRBJ1-2; a weak D match, TRBD1 (5 bases). The germline CDR1 and CDR2 sequences are SGHVS and FNYEAQ. V was cut by 0 bases and J by 8 bases, with 13 bases left in between. This CDR3 has 14 residues. This CDR3 reads CASSLAPGDGGYTF. The CDR3 DNA sequence: TGTGCCAGCAGCTTAGCCCCGGGGGATGGCGGCTACACCTTC. Full variable domain (outside the CDR3, taken from reference TRBV7-6 and TRBJ1-2): GAGVSQSPRYKVTKRGQDVALRCDPISGHVSLYWYRQALGQGPEFLTYFNYEAQQDKSGLPNDRFSAERPEGSISTLTIQRTEQRDSAMYRCASSLAPGDGGYTFGSGTRLTVV.